This T cell receptor beta chain was identified in a study of cytomegalovirus exposure and HLA in healthy donors. CDR1 is SGDLS and CDR2 is YYNGEE in the germline V gene. V was pared by 4 bases and J by 4 bases, with 9 bases of the junction left unmatched. The CDR3 extends over 15 amino acids. PCR employed 60 Vbeta and 13 Jbeta primers. The method was immunoSEQ multiplex PCR; TCRdb's version includes in-frame clones alone and lacks a portion of them. The sample holds around 150,000 clones; over 80% are singletons and the top ten take around 4.3%. Source material: PBMCs. The chain carries TRBV9 and TRBJ2-7; TRBD1 matches at 9 bases. This TCR derives from a man aged 45-60 years in good health and CMV-seropositive. The CDR3 nucleotides read TGTGCCAGCAGCCTAGGACAGGGGTCAGCGTACGAGCAGTACTTC. This gives the protein CASSLGQGSAYEQYF.